The table lists the clone carrying this TCR beta chain with a few counts. Its antigen is not known. The assay was immunoSEQ multiplex PCR, and TCRdb's table has in-frame clones only and misses some. The sample carries approximately 31,000 clones, roughly 75% recorded once. The time point: week 35, safety follow-up. Each dose of the vaccine consisted of 300 ug of mutant IDH1 20-mer peptide, with topical imiquimod. This entry comes from a study of a mutant IDH1 vaccine in newly diagnosed glioma. Germline CDR1 reads MGHRA; CDR2 reads YSYEKL. V shed 3 bases, J shed 7 bases, and the junction held 7 bases outside the gene matches. CDR3 length equals 14 residues.

V is TRBV4-1 and J is TRBJ1-1, with 8 bases fitting TRBD1. This clonotype was obtained from a man aged 35 to 55 with glioma. Some clones in this sample may be carry-over from other donors' samples. The starting material was PBMCs, obtained from a glioma patient whose treatment included an IDH1 peptide vaccine. CDR3 sequence reads: CASSHTTGGGEAFF. The CDR3 region has the DNA TGCGCCAGCAGCCATACCACAGGGGGAGGTGAAGCTTTCTTT.